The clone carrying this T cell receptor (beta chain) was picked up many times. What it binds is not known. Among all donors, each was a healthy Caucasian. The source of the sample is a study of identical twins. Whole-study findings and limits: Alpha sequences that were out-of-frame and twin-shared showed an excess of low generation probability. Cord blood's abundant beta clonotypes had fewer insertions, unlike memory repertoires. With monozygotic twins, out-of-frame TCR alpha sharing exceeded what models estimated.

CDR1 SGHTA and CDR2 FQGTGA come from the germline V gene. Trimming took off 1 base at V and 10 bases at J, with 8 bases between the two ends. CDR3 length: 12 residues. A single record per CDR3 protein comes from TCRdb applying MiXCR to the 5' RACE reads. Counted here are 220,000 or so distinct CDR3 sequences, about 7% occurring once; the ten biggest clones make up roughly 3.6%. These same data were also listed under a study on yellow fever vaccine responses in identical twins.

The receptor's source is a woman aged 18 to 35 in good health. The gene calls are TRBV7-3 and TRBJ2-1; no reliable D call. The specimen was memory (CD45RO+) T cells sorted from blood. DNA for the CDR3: TGTGCCAGCAGCTTAAATACCCAGGAGCAGTTCTTC. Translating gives CASSLNTQEQFF.